Presented here are 16 T cell receptor beta chains from one specimen sequenced in a study of vaccination effects on CD4 cells after COVID-19. The repertoire was sequenced with immunoSEQ multiplex PCR; TCRdb's copy has only in-frame clones and lacks some. The repertoire holds fewer than 65,000 clones, 75% to 85% seen once, with 2% to 2.5% in the top ten. The ViraFEST assay expanded antigen-specific CD4+ T cells with viral peptide pools before sequencing. Following culture for more than 9 days, CD4+ T cells were isolated. Their antigens are not known. The sample here was CD4+ T cells from PBMCs cultured with HCoV-229E spike peptides, taken before COVID-19 vaccination. The receptor source for this set is a human donor who received a COVID-19 vaccine.

This clone showed up just once. The V and J genes are TRBV30 and TRBJ1-3, with unresolved D. V lost 0 bases and J lost 8, with 8 bases in between. This CDR3 has 12 residues. Germline V gene lookup returns CDR1 GTSNPN and CDR2 SVGIG (reference sequence). CDR3 nucleotides: TGTGCCTGGAGTGTACAGTGGGACACCATATATTTT. Translating it yields CAWSVQWDTIYF.

This rearrangement joins TRBV4-3 to TRBJ1-6; D unresolved. Germline assignment: CDR1 LGHNA and CDR2 YSLEER. The CDR3 runs to 14 residues. The ends were cut back, 1 base at V and 4 bases at J, with 5 bases in the middle. The CDR3 DNA is TGCGCCAGCAGCCAAGGACGGTATAATTCACCCCTCCACTTT. Its protein product is CASSQGRYNSPLHF.

This clone was recorded once. V gene TRBV29-1 combines with J gene TRBJ1-1; D is unclear. The CDR3 extends over 14 amino acids. The V gene's germline CDR1 is SQVTM and CDR2 ANQGSEA. Trimming took 4 bases from V and 1 from J, leaving 13 bases between them. CDR3 DNA: TGCAGCGTTGTGCACACACTCACGAACACTGAAGCTTTCTTT. This gives the protein CSVVHTLTNTEAFF.

V is TRBV20-1 and J is TRBJ2-1; D perhaps matches TRBD2 (7 bases). Deletions cut 3 bases from V and 8 bases from J, with 23 bases between. The length of the CDR3 is 16 residues. Germline V lookup: CDR1 DFQATT, CDR2 SNEGSKA (reference sequence). The CDR3 DNA is TGCAGTGCTAGTGGGGTGGTACGGGGGGCAACCGATGAGCAGTTCTTC. Translated: CSASGVVRGATDEQFF.

The J gene is TRBJ2-2, the V gene TRBV9, with D perhaps being TRBD1 or TRBD2 (6 bases each). The germline CDR1 and CDR2 sequences are SGDLS and YYNGEE. V gave up 0 bases and J gave up 1 base, with 10 bases separating them. The CDR3 is 16 amino acids. CDR3 DNA sequence: TGTGCCAGCAGCGTAGTAGGGGGACTGAACACCGGGGAGCTGTTTTTT. Its translation: CASSVVGGLNTGELFF.

The rearrangement links TRBV5-1 to TRBJ1-4; 7 nucleotides agree with TRBD1. V was pared by 1 base and J by 0 bases, with 9 bases of the junction left unmatched. CDR1 and CDR2 from the germline V gene are SGHRS and YFSETQ. The CDR3 sequence is 18 residues long. The CDR3 region is CASSLTETGRATNEKLFF. CDR3 sequence (DNA): TGCGCCAGCAGCTTGACCGAGACAGGGCGGGCAACTAATGAAAAACTGTTTTTT.

This clone was picked up one time. V and J are TRBV5-1 and TRBJ2-3, with TRBD2 as a possible D gene (6 bases). The CDR3 totals 15 residues. Per germline, CDR1 SGHRS and CDR2 YFSETQ. The V gene lost 0 bases and the J gene lost 6 bases, with 14 bases spanning the gap. This CDR3 reads CASSLAVAASDTQYF. In DNA, the CDR3 is TGCGCCAGCAGCTTGGCGGTAGCGGCTTCTGATACGCAGTATTTT.

The V gene is TRBV6-5, the J gene TRBJ1-1, with a tentative D call TRBD1 (6 bases). The CDR3 totals 14 residues. Looked up from germline, CDR1 is MNHEY and CDR2 is SVGAGI. V lost 5 bases to trimming and J lost 11 bases, with 21 bases between them. The CDR3 spells CASSQGRVRVSAFF. The CDR3 nucleotides read TGTGCCAGCAGTCAGGGGAGAGTCAGGGTTTCGGCTTTCTTT.

The chain links TRBV10-2 to TRBJ2-1; 8 nucleotides agree with TRBD2. Germline V gives CDR1 WSHSY, CDR2 SAAADI. CDR3 length equals 18 residues. With 9 bases clipped from V and 4 bases from J, the junction kept 20 bases outside the gene matches. CDR3 bases: TGCGCCAGTCCGTACCCCGAAATGGGGGGACTAGTTTACAATGAGCAGTTCTTC. The encoded protein is CASPYPEMGGLVYNEQFF.

V is TRBV5-6 and J is TRBJ2-2; 9 bases match TRBD1. The CDR3 runs to 15 residues. Germline trimming cut 5 bases from V and 3 bases from J; bases unmatched to any gene: 5. Germline lookup yields CDR1 SGHDT and CDR2 YYEEEE. In nucleotides, the CDR3 is TGTGCCAGCAGTTCTACAGGGGGCTACACCGGGGAGCTGTTTTTT. Protein sequence: CASSSTGGYTGELFF.

The chain couples TRBV6-6 to TRBJ1-5; a weak D match, TRBD1 (5 bases). Germline values: CDR1 MNHNY, CDR2 SVGAGI (reference sequence). The CDR3 is made up of 14 amino acids. V was trimmed by 0 bases and J by 7 bases, leaving 10 bases between them. The CDR3 DNA reads as TGTGCCAGCAGTTACTCGGGGGGTAACCAGCCCCAGCATTTT. As protein: CASSYSGGNQPQHF.

V gene TRBV27 combines with J gene TRBJ2-7, with 8 bases lining up with TRBD1. CDR1 MNHEY and CDR2 SMNVEV come from the germline V gene (reference sequence). V gave up 5 bases and J gave up 0 bases; unmatched junction bases: 9. This CDR3 spans 16 amino acids. The DNA of the CDR3 is TGTGCCAGCAGTCTCTCCGGGACAGGAAGCTCCTACGAGCAGTACGTC. Protein sequence: CASSLSGTGSSYEQYV.

CDR3 residues: CASSLATARNIQYF. CDR3 nucleotide sequence: TGTGCCAGCAGCTTAGCCACAGCTCGGAACATTCAGTACTTC. This chain uses TRBV7-2 with TRBJ2-4; D is unclear. Germline CDR1 and CDR2: SGHTA and FQGNSA. The CDR3 has 14 amino acids. Trimming cost V 0 bases and J 7 bases, with 10 bases left between them. Variable domain in full (rest from reference TRBV7-2 and TRBJ2-4): GAGVSQSPSNKVTEKGKDVELRCDPISGHTALYWYRQSLGQGLEFLIYFQGNSAPDKSGLPSDRFSAERTGGSVSTLTIQRTQQEDSAVYLCASSLATARNIQYFGAGTRLSVL.

The chain recombines TRBV5-4 with TRBJ1-1; 7 bases are a match to TRBD1. Per the germline V gene, CDR1 is SGHNT and CDR2 is YYREEE (reference sequence). V was pared by 4 bases and J by 4 bases, with 13 bases of the junction left unmatched. The CDR3 sequence is 16 residues long. DNA for the CDR3: TGTGCCAGCAGCCCCGCTACAGGGGCGGCGGGCACTGAAGCTTTCTTT. Its translation: CASSPATGAAGTEAFF.

V gene TRBV6-5 combines with J gene TRBJ1-2, with 7 bases identical to TRBD1. The ends lost 0 bases at V and 4 bases at J; junction bases unmatched: 2. Germline V gives CDR1 MNHEY, CDR2 SVGAGI. The CDR3 loop spans 14 amino acids. As DNA, the CDR3 is TGTGCCAGCAGTTACTCATCAGGGGGCTATGGCTACACCTTC. Amino acids: CASSYSSGGYGYTF.

This clone was counted between two and nine times. The chain couples TRBV5-1 to TRBJ2-3; TRBD1 agrees at 12 bases. Trimming took 0 bases from V and 4 from J; bases not matched to a gene: 9. The length of the CDR3 is 18 residues. Germline V gene sequence: CDR1 SGHRS, CDR2 YFSETQ. The CDR3 nucleotides read TGCGCCAGCAGCTTGGATGGGGACAGGGGGCGAGTGGCAGATACGCAGTATTTT. Translation: CASSLDGDRGRVADTQYF. The full variable domain, its missing parts supplied by reference TRBV5-1 and TRBJ2-3, is KAGVTQTPRYLIKTRGQQVTLSCSPISGHRSVSWYQQTPGQGLQFLFEYFSETQRNKGNFPGRFSGRQFSNSRSEMNVSTLELGDSALYLCASSLDGDRGRVADTQYFGPGTRLTVL.